This T cell receptor beta chain is drawn from a study of cytomegalovirus exposure and HLA in healthy donors. Findings and caveats of the study: Looking again later, the authors saw that most CMV-associated TCR beta chains seemed HLA-restricted. CMV serostatus alone was available as immune exposure information.

With 2 bases clipped from V and 4 bases from J, the junction kept 6 bases outside the gene matches. The CDR3 is made up of 16 amino acids. Per germline, CDR1 MNHEY and CDR2 SVGAGI. This clone was counted between two and nine times. Its target is not known. The study ran its PCR with 60 Vbeta and 13 Jbeta primers. The data were produced by immunoSEQ multiplex PCR, yet TCRdb's version contains in-frame clones alone and is incomplete. The sample lists more than 95,000 clones, approximately 70% seen once, with 3.2% in the top ten. V is TRBV6-5 and J is TRBJ1-5, with 9 nucleotides matching TRBD1. The TCR was taken from a man aged 30 to 39 in good health and CMV-seronegative. Sequenced material: PBMCs. The CDR3 bases are TGTGCCAGCAGTTACAGCGGACAGGGGTCAAATCAGCCCCAGCATTTT. It codes for CASSYSGQGSNQPQHF.